The entry below gives a single TCR beta chain sequence along with its context. This clonotype was seen more than once but under ten times. This receptor's antigen is unknown. Base-call qualities are not available, and no considerably larger clone is one nucleotide away. The data are from a study of identical twins (TCRdb year 2016). For the study in its entirety: To test whether fetal clonotypes persist, the study used deep sequencing on TCR alpha and beta repertoires from monozygotic twins, unrelated adults of various ages, and cord blood. Replicate twin experiments were performed at different times using different library preparation protocols to rule out contamination.

For CDR1 and CDR2, the germline V gene (reference sequence) lists DFQATT and SNEGSKA. Measured from the cysteine to the phenylalanine, the CDR3 is 14 residues long. Only the CDR3 part of the read is kept: 42 bases, read in frame from the first base. A distance of 8 bases separates the germline ends of V and J, which lose 3 bases and 0 bases respectively. Only healthy Caucasian donors were included. The twin cohort comprised three pairs of female monozygotic twins, all aged roughly 18 to 30 years. Positive isolation kits from Invitrogen were used to isolate the CD4+ and CD8+ T cell populations. On the study overall, not on this receptor specifically: Fewer insertions were carried by abundant cord blood beta clonotypes; a weaker similar trend was observed in young adult naive repertoires, while no such trend was observed in memory repertoires. Out-of-frame TCR alpha sharing in monozygotic twins was systematically underestimated by recombination models, whereas sharing between unrelated individuals was in agreement with the recombination models. Excess twin sharing in beta out-of-frame sequences was weaker because fewer shared sequences lowered the signal-to-noise ratio. Because the same donors could not be followed over many years, the conclusions relied on cross-sectional statistical analysis. Compared with coincidental sharing between unrelated individuals, out-of-frame TCR alpha sequences shared between twins had an excess of sequences with low generation probability. Zero-insertion analyses could be partly confounded by invariant T cells such as MAIT and iNKT, though diverse VJ usage argued against such confounding for most clonotypes.

The library was built by means of 5' RACE. Sequencing used an Illumina HiSeq 2000. Template switching added a universal primer binding site, and the final cDNA carried a unique molecular identifier that allowed TCR cDNA molecules to be counted accurately. First-strand cDNA for TCR alpha and beta chains was synthesized from specific primers in the conserved constant-segment region. Each cDNA library was double barcoded, with a SMART-Mk sample barcode plus Illumina barcodes, to control for contamination. TruSeq adapter sequences along with Illumina sample barcodes were introduced in two successive PCR steps. Sequencing of the TCR alpha and beta cDNA libraries was done on the Illumina HiSeq platform using custom primers. The paper's processing steps were these. MiGEC processed the raw reads to extract unique molecular identifiers, while MiXCR was used to determine the CDR3 positions. For each individual, recombination models were inferred using an EM algorithm with the repgenHMM and IGoR tools. Shared clonotypes were analyzed with the tcR package in R, and sharing was normalized by the product of cloneset sizes. Out-of-frame nonproductive sequences were analyzed to study raw recombination free of thymic and clonal selection effects. The public reads were run again by TCRdb, first through fastp at Q25 and then through MiXCR, and only productive beta chains were kept. For every CDR3 protein sequence, its rows merge into one entry that carries the most common genes and DNA. The V and J calls come from TCRdb's annotation, not from the publication. The sample table lists 500,000 to 600,000 distinct CDR3 sequences, roughly a fifth of them with a count of one. Of the sample, 0.8% to 1% is held by the ten largest clones.

The sample was also linked to a second study, of T cells expressing NK-cell markers. That second report states: Three sorted T-cell subsets (CD3+CD56+NKG2C+, CD3+CD56+NKG2C- and CD3+CD56-NKG2C+) from about 8 donors had their TCR beta-chain repertoires profiled. Seven of the eight sequenced donors were HCMV-seropositive and one was HCMV-seronegative. In several experiments an anti-gammadeltaTCR antibody was added to restrict sorting to alphabetaTCR-expressing T cells. In six donors, the dominant CD3+CD56+NKG2C+ clonotypes were found to rank among the top 10 CD8+ clonotypes and to make up roughly 1.0-7.0% of CD8+ T cells. Those dominant clonotypes were again the most abundant among CD3+CD56-NKG2C+ cells in a handful of donors, at roughly 25-65%. It remained unclear whether the expanded NKG2C-expressing T cell clones were specific for HCMV antigens. The study sequenced eight donors, all healthy volunteers chosen at random: three men and five women. A commercial ELISA kit detecting HCMV-specific IgG in serum was used to determine HCMV serostatus. MIGEC was used to demultiplex reads and group reads by UMI, and MiTCR was used to assemble and quantify clonotypes. To remove erroneous sequences, TCR cDNA sequences were retained only when supported by two or more reads. The tcR package was used for downstream repertoire analysis, and clonotypes were matched across fractions by CDR3 nucleotide sequence plus V segment. VDJmatch was used to annotate antigen specificity against VDJdb, with one amino acid substitution in CDR3 permitted.

The sample was CD4+ T cells sorted from blood. This TCR came from a woman in her late teens or twenties in good health. The sequence is built from TRBV20-1 and TRBJ1-4; no D gene call is confident. The sequenced DNA is TGCAGTGCTAGTTCCGGCGCAACTAATGAAAAACTGTTTTTT. The resulting protein is CSASSGATNEKLFF.